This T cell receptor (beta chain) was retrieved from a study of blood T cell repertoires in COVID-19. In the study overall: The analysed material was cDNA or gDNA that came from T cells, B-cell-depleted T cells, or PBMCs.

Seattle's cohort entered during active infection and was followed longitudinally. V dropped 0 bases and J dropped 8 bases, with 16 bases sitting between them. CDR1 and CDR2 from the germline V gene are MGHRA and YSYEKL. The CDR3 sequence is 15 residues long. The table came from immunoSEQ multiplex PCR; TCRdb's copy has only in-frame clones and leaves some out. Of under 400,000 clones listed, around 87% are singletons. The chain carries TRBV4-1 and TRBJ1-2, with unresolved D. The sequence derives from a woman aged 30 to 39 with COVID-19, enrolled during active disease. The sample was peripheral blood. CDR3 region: CASSQDRLQTRGYTF. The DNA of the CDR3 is TGCGCCAGCAGCCAAGATCGCCTCCAGACTCGGGGCTACACCTTC.